The subject of this entry is one T cell receptor (beta chain). The source of the sample is a study of T-cell reconstitution after alpha-beta-depleted transplantation in children. Germline CDR1 LNHDA, CDR2 SQIVND (reference sequence). Trimming took 3 bases from V and 6 from J, leaving 11 bases between them. The CDR3 contains 13 residues. Preparing the TCRbeta library involved the use of unique molecular identifiers. TCRdb reprocessed the PCR reads with MiXCR, giving one entry per CDR3 protein. The sample comprises about 980,000 distinct CDR3 sequences, about 29% of which are singletons, and over 25% rests with the top ten.

Sequencing used PBMCs, mostly from graft donor cells, obtained 360 days after TCRalphabeta/CD19-depleted stem cell transplant. The TCR was taken from a boy less than two years old who had a stem cell transplant for SCID, so the T cells may come from the graft donor. J is TRBJ1-1 and V is TRBV19, with no clear D. CDR3: CASSIGWAAEAFF. CDR3 sequence (DNA): TGTGCCAGTAGTATTGGGTGGGCAGCTGAAGCTTTCTTT. Full variable domain (remainder filled in from reference TRBV19 and TRBJ1-1): DGGITQSPKYLFRKEGQNVTLSCEQNLNHDAMYWYRQDPGQGLRLIYYSQIVNDFQKGDIAEGYSVSREKKESFPLTVTSAQKNPTAFYLCASSIGWAAEAFFGQGTRLTVV.